This TCR beta chain was identified during a study of metastatic and nonmetastatic thyroid tumors. About the research overall: Repertoire data that came from the blood and tumor or nodule tissue of malignant and benign thyroid patients were compared.

General observations from the study: In both blood and tumor samples, TCR beta diversity was reported significantly higher for malignant than benign nodules.

Under the authors' procedure: The study built a papillary thyroid cancer distant-metastasis classifier from CDR3 differences across clinicopathological groups. TCRdb re-called clones via MiXCR from the PCR reads. TCRdb assigned the V and J calls; the authors' analysis was not used. The sample includes about 59,000 clones, 30% seen only once; the top ten take about 15%. On this clone itself: Its antigen is undetermined.

Each patient went into thyroid surgery without having received any treatment. The clonotype comes from a female donor with papillary thyroid cancer or a benign thyroid nodule (not recorded which). Some clones in this sample may be carry-over from other donors' samples. Sequenced sample: blood.

The CDR3 DNA sequence: TGTGCCAGCAGTTTAAATTACAATGAGCAGTTCTTC. This translates into CASSLNYNEQFF. J is TRBJ2-1 and V is TRBV6-5; D is ambiguous. CDR1 and CDR2 (germline): MNHEY, SVGAGI. There are 12 residues in the CDR3. V dropped 4 bases and J dropped 4 bases, with 5 bases sitting between them.